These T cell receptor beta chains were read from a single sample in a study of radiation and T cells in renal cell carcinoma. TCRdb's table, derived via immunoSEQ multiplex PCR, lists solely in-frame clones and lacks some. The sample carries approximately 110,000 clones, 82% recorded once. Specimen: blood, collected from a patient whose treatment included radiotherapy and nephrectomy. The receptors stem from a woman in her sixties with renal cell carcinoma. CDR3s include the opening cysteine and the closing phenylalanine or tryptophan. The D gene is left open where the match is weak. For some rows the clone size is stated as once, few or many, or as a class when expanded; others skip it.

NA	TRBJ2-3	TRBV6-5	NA	TGTGCCAGCAGTTACCAGGTACCGGCGCGCGATACGCAGTATTTT	CASSYQVPARDTQYF
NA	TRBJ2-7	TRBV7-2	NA	TGTGCCAGCAGCCCGGGGCCGATATACGAGCAGTACTTC	CASSPGPIYEQYF
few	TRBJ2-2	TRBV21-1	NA	TGTGCCATACGATCTACTAGCGGGAGAGCGAACACCGGGGAGCTGTTTTTT	CAIRSTSGRANTGELFF
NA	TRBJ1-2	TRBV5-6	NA	TGTGCCAGCAACCCCTGGCGGACTAACTATGGCTACACCTTC	CASNPWRTNYGYTF
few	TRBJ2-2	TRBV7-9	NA	TGTGCCAGCAGCTTCAATACGGGTAACACCGGGGAGCTGTTTTTT	CASSFNTGNTGELFF
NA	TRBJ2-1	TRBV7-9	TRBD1	TGTGCCAGCAGCCCACAGGGGGCTAACATAAATGAGCAGTTCTTC	CASSPQGANINEQFF
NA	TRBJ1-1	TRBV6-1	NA	TGTGCCAGCAGTGAAGATGGCAGGGGAAGCACTGAAGCTTTCTTT	CASSEDGRGSTEAFF
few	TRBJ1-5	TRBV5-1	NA	TGCGCCAGCAGCTTGTTAGGACAGAACAATCAGCCCCAGCATTTT	CASSLLGQNNQPQHF
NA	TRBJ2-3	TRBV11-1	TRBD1	TGTGCCAGCAGCTTAGGACAGGGCTTACACACAGATACGCAGTATTTT	CASSLGQGLHTDTQYF
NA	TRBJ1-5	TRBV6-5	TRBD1	TGTGCCAGCAGACCGGTGGACAGGGCCAATCAGCCCCAGCATTTT	CASRPVDRANQPQHF
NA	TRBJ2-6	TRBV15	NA	TGTGCCACCAGCAGAGGGACAGCCACTGGGGCCAACGTCCTGACTTTC	CATSRGTATGANVLTF
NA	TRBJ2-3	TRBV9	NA	TGTGCCAGCAGCGTAGGTCCGGGATCCACAGATACGCAGTATTTT	CASSVGPGSTDTQYF
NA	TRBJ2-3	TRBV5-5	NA	TGTGCCAGCAGCCAGACCCCGGGCAGCCTACCAGATACGCAGTATTTT	CASSQTPGSLPDTQYF
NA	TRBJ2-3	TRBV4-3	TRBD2	TGCGCCAGCAGCCAAGAAGCGGGACTAGCGGGAGTGGATACGCAGTATTTT	CASSQEAGLAGVDTQYF
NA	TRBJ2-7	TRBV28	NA	TGTGCCAGCAGTACCGAGGACGGTAAGAAGTACTTC	CASSTEDGKKYF
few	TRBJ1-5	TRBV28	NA	TGTGCCAGCACCCTCGGGGGGGCCCTTCTTCAGCCCCAGCATTTT	CASTLGGALLQPQHF
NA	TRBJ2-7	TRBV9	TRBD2	TGTGCCAGCAGCGTGGGGGTCGGGAGGGAGCAGTACTTC	CASSVGVGREQYF
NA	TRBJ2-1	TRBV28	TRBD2	TGTGCCAGCAGTTTAGGCGGGGGGGCCTATGAGCAGTTCTTC	CASSLGGGAYEQFF
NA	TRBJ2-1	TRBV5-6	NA	TGTGCCAGCAGCCCGACTGGCCAGCTCTCCTACAATGAGCAGTTCTTC	CASSPTGQLSYNEQFF
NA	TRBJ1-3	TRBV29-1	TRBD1	TGCAGCGTTGGCGGGACAGTAGGAAACACCATATATTTT	CSVGGTVGNTIYF
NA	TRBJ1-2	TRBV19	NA	TGTGCCAGTAGTATCGGCAGGGATGATCATGGCTACACCTTC	CASSIGRDDHGYTF
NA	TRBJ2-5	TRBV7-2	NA	TGTGCCAGCAGCGTCGGGAGACAAGAGACCCAGTACTTC	CASSVGRQETQYF
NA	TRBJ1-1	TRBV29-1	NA	TGCAGCGTTGTTGGGGGTCCGAACACTGAAGCTTTCTTT	CSVVGGPNTEAFF
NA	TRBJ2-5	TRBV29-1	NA	TGCAGCTCAGGGCAGGGGGAGACCCAGTACTTC	CSSGQGETQYF
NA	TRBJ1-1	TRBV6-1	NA	TGTGCCAGCAGTTATAGTCTTCGGGCTTTCTTT	CASSYSLRAFF
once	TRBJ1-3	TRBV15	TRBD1	TGTGCCACCAGCAGAGGCGTAGGGGACAGGGGGCCCTCTGGAAACACCATATATTTT	CATSRGVGDRGPSGNTIYF
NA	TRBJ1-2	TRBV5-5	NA	TGTGCCAGCAGCCTTGGACCCGGGGCGCGAGGCTACACCTTC	CASSLGPGARGYTF
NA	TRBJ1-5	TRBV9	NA	TGTGCCAGCAGCGTAGATGGTAAATCTAATCAGCCCCAGCATTTT	CASSVDGKSNQPQHF
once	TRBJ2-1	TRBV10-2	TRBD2	TGCGCCAGCAGTGAGGGGACTAGCGGGGGCAATGAGCAGTTCTTC	CASSEGTSGGNEQFF
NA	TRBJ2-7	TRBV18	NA	TGTGCCAGCTCACCACCGGTACGGTTCTCCTACGAGCAGTACTTC	CASSPPVRFSYEQYF
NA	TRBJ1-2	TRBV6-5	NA	TGTGCCAGCAAGGGCAGCGTCTATGGCTACACCTTC	CASKGSVYGYTF
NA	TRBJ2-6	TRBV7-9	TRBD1	TGTGCCAGCAGCACAGGGGCGGGGGCCAACGTCCTGACTTTC	CASSTGAGANVLTF
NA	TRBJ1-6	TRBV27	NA	TGTGCCAGCAGTTTTAGGACGGTTAATTCACCCCTCCACTTT	CASSFRTVNSPLHF
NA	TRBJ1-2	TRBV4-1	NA	TGCGCCAGCAGCCAGGGGCTTCGGGGGCATCCCTATGGCTACACCTTC	CASSQGLRGHPYGYTF
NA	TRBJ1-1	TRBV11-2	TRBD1	TGTGCCAGCAGCTTGGACAGGGGGTCCTCTGAAGCTTTCTTT	CASSLDRGSSEAFF
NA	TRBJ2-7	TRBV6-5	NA	TGTGCCAGCAGCTGGGCCTCGGGGGAGCAGTACTTC	CASSWASGEQYF
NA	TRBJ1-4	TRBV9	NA	TGTGCCAGCAGCGGCCGGGACAATAATGAAAAACTGTTTTTT	CASSGRDNNEKLFF
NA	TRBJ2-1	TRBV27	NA	TGTGCCAGCAGTTTAGACCCAGGCTCCTACAATGAGCAGTTCTTC	CASSLDPGSYNEQFF
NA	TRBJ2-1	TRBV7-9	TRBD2	TGTGCCAGCAGCCTAGGGACTAGCGGCTACAATGAGCAGTTCTTC	CASSLGTSGYNEQFF
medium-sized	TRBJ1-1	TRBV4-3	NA	TGCGCCAGCAGCCAAGAGGGCCGGGGAACTGAAGCTTTCTTT	CASSQEGRGTEAFF
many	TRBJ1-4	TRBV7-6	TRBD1	TGTGCCAGCAGCTCCTCAGGGGGGGAAAAACTGTTTTTT	CASSSSGGEKLFF